These T cell receptor beta chains were read from a single sample in a study of cytomegalovirus exposure and HLA in healthy donors. Clones were read by immunoSEQ multiplex PCR, and TCRdb kept only the in-frame ones, dropping some. The sample consists of about 130,000 clones, approximately 74% of them appearing once. Sequencing was carried out using PBMCs. The receptors come from a man younger than 35 in good health and CMV-seropositive. Both conserved end residues are part of each CDR3. The D gene is left open where the match is weak. Clone size is given for some rows only: seen once, a few or many times, or a class if the clone is expanded.

D	size	V	J	CDR3	DNA
-	-	TRBV6-5	TRBJ1-2	CASRLTGTGYYGYTF	TGTGCCAGCAGGCTTACTGGAACAGGTTACTATGGCTACACCTTC
TRBD2	-	TRBV15	TRBJ2-1	CATSRDGGGAANEQFF	TGTGCCACCAGCAGAGATGGCGGGGGGGCAGCAAATGAGCAGTTCTTC
TRBD2	-	TRBV7-9	TRBJ2-7	CASSPLTSGRSYEQYF	TGTGCCAGCAGCCCTTTGACTAGCGGGAGATCCTACGAGCAGTACTTC
-	-	TRBV7-2	TRBJ1-2	CASSLDSAGSYGYTF	TGTGCCAGCAGCTTAGACTCGGCAGGTAGCTATGGCTACACCTTC
-	-	TRBV6-5	TRBJ2-2	CASSSLGTSNTGELFF	TGTGCCAGCAGTTCGCTTGGGACATCGAACACCGGGGAGCTGTTTTTT
TRBD1	-	TRBV29-1	TRBJ2-3	CSVRGQGSDTQYF	TGCAGCGTTCGGGGACAGGGGTCGGATACGCAGTATTTT
TRBD1	-	TRBV6-5	TRBJ1-5	CASSSDRASQPQHF	TGTGCCAGCAGTTCGGACAGGGCCAGTCAGCCCCAGCATTTT
-	-	TRBV6-1	TRBJ2-3	CASSEVSSDTQYF	TGTGCCAGCAGTGAAGTTTCGAGTGATACGCAGTATTTT
-	-	TRBV4-1	TRBJ2-2	CASSQEIPGANTGELFF	TGCGCCAGCAGCCAAGAGATCCCGGGGGCGAACACCGGGGAGCTGTTTTTT
-	once	TRBV7-9	TRBJ2-1	CASSLGQGGEQFF	TGTGCCAGCAGCTTAGGGCAGGGTGGCGAGCAGTTCTTC
-	-	TRBV19	TRBJ1-2	CASSIHREWMDGYTF	TGTGCCAGTAGTATACACAGGGAATGGATGGATGGCTACACCTTC
-	-	TRBV6-5	TRBJ2-3	CASKRGSTDTQYF	TGTGCCAGCAAGAGGGGGAGCACAGATACGCAGTATTTT
-	-	TRBV29-1	TRBJ2-1	CSVGLKSQFF	TGCAGCGTAGGACTCAAATCGCAGTTCTTC
-	-	TRBV7-6	TRBJ2-3	CASTPGGDEDTQYF	TGTGCCAGCACCCCAGGAGGGGATGAGGATACGCAGTATTTT
TRBD1	-	TRBV28	TRBJ1-2	CASSHDQGVGGYTF	TGTGCCAGCAGTCATGACCAGGGGGTGGGAGGCTACACCTTC
TRBD2	-	TRBV7-8	TRBJ2-7	CASSFRPGGSTYEQYF	TGTGCCAGCAGCTTCCGGCCGGGGGGGTCCACCTACGAGCAGTACTTC
TRBD1	-	TRBV13	TRBJ1-5	CASSPRQGSQPQHF	TGTGCCAGCAGCCCGCGACAGGGAAGTCAGCCCCAGCATTTT
TRBD2	-	TRBV5-4	TRBJ2-3	CASSEGTSGRFGLTDTQYF	TGTGCCAGCAGCGAGGGGACTAGCGGGAGGTTCGGGCTCACAGATACGCAGTATTTT
-	-	TRBV6-5	TRBJ2-7	CASSYQRNSYEQYF	TGTGCCAGCAGTTACCAGCGGAACTCCTACGAGCAGTACTTC
-	-	TRBV25-1	TRBJ2-1	CASSGGASYNEQFF	TGTGCCAGCAGTGGCGGTGCGTCCTACAATGAGCAGTTCTTC
TRBD1	-	TRBV5-5	TRBJ1-2	CASSLSWDRGYTF	TGTGCCAGCAGCTTGAGTTGGGACAGGGGCTACACCTTC
TRBD2	-	TRBV7-9	TRBJ2-1	CASSLPPGLGFAEQFF	TGTGCCAGCAGCCTTCCACCGGGACTAGGTTTTGCTGAGCAGTTCTTC
-	-	TRBV6-6	TRBJ1-5	CASSWELYQPQHF	TGTGCCAGCAGTTGGGAGCTATATCAGCCCCAGCATTTT
TRBD1	-	TRBV4-2	TRBJ2-1	CASSQGDRAYNEQFF	TGTGCCAGCAGCCAAGGGGACAGGGCTTACAATGAGCAGTTCTTC
-	-	TRBV19	TRBJ1-2	CASSIGRTNYGYTF	TGTGCCAGTAGTATAGGCAGAACTAACTATGGCTACACCTTC
-	-	TRBV30	TRBJ2-7	CAWSPGFNYEQYF	TGTGCCTGGAGCCCGGGGTTCAACTACGAGCAGTACTTC
TRBD1	few	TRBV5-1	TRBJ1-2	CASSPLTGQASYGYTF	TGCGCCAGCAGCCCACTTACGGGACAGGCCTCGTATGGCTACACCTTC
TRBD2	-	TRBV7-2	TRBJ2-7	CASSLRTSGYEQYF	TGTGCCAGCAGCTTACGGACTAGCGGTTACGAGCAGTACTTC
-	-	TRBV25-1	TRBJ1-1	CATSYAQGTTEAFF	TGTGCCACCAGTTATGCGCAGGGTACCACTGAAGCTTTCTTT
TRBD1	-	TRBV18	TRBJ2-7	CASSSSPGQGGEQYF	TGTGCCAGCTCATCATCCCCGGGACAGGGGGGGGAGCAGTACTTC
TRBD1	-	TRBV6-5	TRBJ1-1	CASSYGARGRGTEAFF	TGTGCCAGCAGTTACGGGGCCAGGGGGCGTGGGACTGAAGCTTTCTTT
-	-	TRBV7-6	TRBJ2-7	CASSLGQGGDEQYF	TGTGCCAGCAGCTTAGGGCAGGGTGGCGACGAGCAGTACTTC
TRBD1	once	TRBV6-1	TRBJ2-7	CASTHEDRPHYEQYF	TGTGCCAGCACCCACGAGGACAGGCCCCACTACGAGCAGTACTTC
TRBD1	-	TRBV2	TRBJ1-1	CASSPRQGMNTEAFF	TGTGCCAGCAGTCCGCGACAGGGGATGAACACTGAAGCTTTCTTT
TRBD2	few	TRBV5-4	TRBJ2-1	CASSLGLAGDEQFF	TGTGCCAGCAGCCTGGGACTAGCGGGAGATGAGCAGTTCTTC
TRBD1	-	TRBV27	TRBJ2-7	CASSLLFGQGPYEQYF	TGTGCCAGCAGTTTATTGTTCGGACAGGGACCCTACGAGCAGTACTTC